The T cell receptor beta chain under discussion was sequenced for a study of response to subunit inactivated influenza vaccine. Findings and limits, study-wide: That few new T cells are recruited by each seasonal influenza vaccination was the authors' suggestion.

This clonotype was seen more than once but under ten times. The antigen is unknown. V trimming: 2 bases; J trimming: 3 bases; junction bases outside the gene matches: 4. Germline V gene data show CDR1 as DFQATT and CDR2 as SNEGSKA (reference sequence). CDR3 length: 15 residues. TCRdb processed the RT-PCR reads anew with MiXCR; each CDR3 protein has one entry. The sample lists roughly 670,000 distinct CDR3 sequences, about 14% occurring once. V usage is TRBV20-1 and J usage is TRBJ2-1; 10 bases fit TRBD2. This clonotype was obtained from a man in his fifties or sixties who received an inactivated influenza vaccine. Sample: PBMCs from blood, taken roughly 15 days before vaccination. The CDR3 loop reads CSARQLAGRYNEQFF. The DNA of the CDR3 is TGCAGTGCTAGACAACTAGCGGGGCGCTACAATGAGCAGTTCTTC.